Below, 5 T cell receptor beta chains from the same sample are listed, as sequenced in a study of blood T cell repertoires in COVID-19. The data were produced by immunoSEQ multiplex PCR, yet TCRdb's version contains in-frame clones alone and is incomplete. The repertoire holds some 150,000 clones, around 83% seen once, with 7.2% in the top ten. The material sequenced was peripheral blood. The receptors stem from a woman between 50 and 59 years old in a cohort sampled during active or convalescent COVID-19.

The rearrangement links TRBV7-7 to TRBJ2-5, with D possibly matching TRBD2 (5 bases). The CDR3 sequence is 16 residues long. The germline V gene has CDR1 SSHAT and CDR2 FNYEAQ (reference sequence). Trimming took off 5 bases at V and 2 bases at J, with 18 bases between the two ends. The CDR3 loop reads CASSPRSPSRQETQYF. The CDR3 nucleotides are TGTGCCAGCAGCCCTCGTTCGCCTAGCCGTCAAGAGACCCAGTACTTC.

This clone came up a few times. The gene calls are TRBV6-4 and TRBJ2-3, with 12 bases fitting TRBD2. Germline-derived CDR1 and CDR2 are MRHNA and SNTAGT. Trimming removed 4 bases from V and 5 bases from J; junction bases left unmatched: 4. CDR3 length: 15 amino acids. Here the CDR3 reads CASSASGGAEDTQYF. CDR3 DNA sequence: TGTGCCAGCAGTGCTAGCGGGGGGGCGGAAGATACGCAGTATTTT.

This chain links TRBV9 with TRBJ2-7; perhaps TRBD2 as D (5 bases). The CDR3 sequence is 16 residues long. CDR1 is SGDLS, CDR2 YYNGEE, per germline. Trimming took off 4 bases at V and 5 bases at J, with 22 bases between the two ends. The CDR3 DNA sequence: TGTGCCAGCAGCCCCCGGGCCGCGAGGGCCCTGGACGAGCAGTACTTC. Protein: CASSPRAARALDEQYF.

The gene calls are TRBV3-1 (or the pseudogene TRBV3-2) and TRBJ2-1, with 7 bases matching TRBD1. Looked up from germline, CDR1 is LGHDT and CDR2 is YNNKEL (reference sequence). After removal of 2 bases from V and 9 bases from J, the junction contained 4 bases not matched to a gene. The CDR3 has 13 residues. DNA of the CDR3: TGTGCCAGCAGCCAATATACAGGGGCTGAGCAGTTCTTC. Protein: CASSQYTGAEQFF.

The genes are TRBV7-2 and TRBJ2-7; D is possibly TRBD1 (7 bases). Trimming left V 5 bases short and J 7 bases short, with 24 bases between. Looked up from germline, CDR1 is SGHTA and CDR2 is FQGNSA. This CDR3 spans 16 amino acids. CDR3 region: CASSEDRVMEAGEQYF. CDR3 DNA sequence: TGTGCCAGCAGCGAAGACAGGGTCATGGAGGCGGGGGAGCAGTACTTC.